This T cell receptor beta chain was retrieved from a study of CD8+CD57+ T cells in acquired aplastic anemia (dated by TCRdb to 2016 to 2019). Looking at the study overall: A mean of approximately 2.9 ug of DNA, ranging from about 0.2 to 27.4 ug, was extracted from sorted CD4+ and CD8+ cells. A CD8+CD57+ expansion meant a frequency higher than the mean frequency seen in healthy subjects. Beyond this particular receptor, the publication reports: Although 25 to 30 CD8+ CDR3 sequences were shared by patients and controls, these sequences appeared highly expressed in patients and within the immunodominant clones of patients. No significant difference in CD8+ Simpson's diversity was found between patients and healthy controls (P=0.060).

Turning to this clonotype: Its binding antigen is unknown. No much larger clonotype is one base removed from it; base qualities were not supplied.

TCR beta VDJ combination and CDR3 sequence profiling used genomic DNA as the template. TCR repertoire sequencing was run on an Illumina HiSeq 2000. The authors' pipeline ran thus. Repertoires were assessed using TRBV/TRBJ rearrangement plots, CDR3 size and DJ length profiles, and Simpson's diversity index. Whichever DNA sequence was most abundant in the deep sequencing data was defined as the immunodominant clone. CDR3 amino acid sequences were checked for sharing across subjects and were also compared against the VDJdb database and published repertoires. The raw public reads went through TCRdb reprocessing: fastp at Q25, MiXCR clone calling, in-frame beta chains kept. Rows are combined by CDR3 protein, so each entry shows the most common genes and DNA. The V and J calls here are based on TCRdb, not the publication. The sample contains 89,000 or so distinct CDR3 sequences, about 67% of them found a single time. The biggest ten clones account for 65% of the sample.

Measured from the cysteine to the phenylalanine, the CDR3 is 14 residues long. Of the read, only the CDR3 DNA is kept; its 42 bases are in frame from base 1. In the germline V gene, CDR1 corresponds to SNHLY and CDR2 to FYNNEI. V ends up 3 bases short and J 6 bases short, with an unmatched junction base count of 3. Flow cytometry had shown CD8+CD57+ cell expansion in the patients selected for sequencing. All patients had severe acquired aplastic anemia diagnosed by International Study of Aplastic Anemia and Agranulocytosis and Camitta criteria. No therapy had been received by the patients at the time of blood sampling. In the study, sorted CD4+ and CD8+ blood T cells from patients with severe aplastic anemia and from healthy subjects underwent deep sequencing of TCR repertoires. Patients were enrolled under clinicaltrials.gov protocols 00001620, 01623167, 00001397, 00071045, 00081523 and 00961064 in the USA. Ficoll-Paque density gradient centrifugation was used to isolate peripheral blood mononuclear cells. Before DNA was extracted, CD4+ and CD8+ T cells were sorted using either FACS or magnetic beads.

The rearranged segments are TRBV2 and TRBJ2-2; a stretch of 8 junction bases matches TRBD1. The sequencing sample was made of sorted CD4+, CD8+, or CD8+CD57+ T cells (not recorded which) from PBMCs. The source is a human donor with aplastic anemia. The DNA sequence reads TGTGCCAGCAGTGAGGACAGGGTGGCCGGGGAGCTGTTTTTT. Translated, this gives CASSEDRVAGELFF.